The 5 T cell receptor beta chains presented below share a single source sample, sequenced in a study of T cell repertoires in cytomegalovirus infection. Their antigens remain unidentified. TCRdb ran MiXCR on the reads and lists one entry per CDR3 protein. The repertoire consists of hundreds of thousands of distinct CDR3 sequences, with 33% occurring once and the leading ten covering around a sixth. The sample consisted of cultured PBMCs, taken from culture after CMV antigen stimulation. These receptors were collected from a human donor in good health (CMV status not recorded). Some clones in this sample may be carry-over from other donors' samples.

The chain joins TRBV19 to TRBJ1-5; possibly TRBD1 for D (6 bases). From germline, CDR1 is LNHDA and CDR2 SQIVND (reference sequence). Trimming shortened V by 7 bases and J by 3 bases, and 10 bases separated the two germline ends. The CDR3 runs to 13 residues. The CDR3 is CASNTGFNQPQHF. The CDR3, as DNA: TGTGCCAGTAATACAGGGTTCAATCAGCCCCAGCATTTT.

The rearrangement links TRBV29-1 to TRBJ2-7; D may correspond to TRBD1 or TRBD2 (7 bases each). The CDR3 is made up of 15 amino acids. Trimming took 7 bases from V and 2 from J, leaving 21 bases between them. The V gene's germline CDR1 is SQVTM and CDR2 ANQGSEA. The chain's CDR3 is CSARGLGQRTYEQYF. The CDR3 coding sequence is TGCAGCGCGCGGGGGTTGGGACAGAGGACCTACGAGCAGTACTTC.

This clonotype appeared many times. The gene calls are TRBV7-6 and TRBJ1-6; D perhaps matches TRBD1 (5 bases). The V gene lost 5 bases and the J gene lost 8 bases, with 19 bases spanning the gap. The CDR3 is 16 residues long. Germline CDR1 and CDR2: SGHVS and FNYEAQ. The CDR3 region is CASSLSLRPGDSPLHF. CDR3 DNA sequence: TGTGCCAGCAGCCTCTCCCTCAGACCGGGGGATTCACCCCTCCACTTT.

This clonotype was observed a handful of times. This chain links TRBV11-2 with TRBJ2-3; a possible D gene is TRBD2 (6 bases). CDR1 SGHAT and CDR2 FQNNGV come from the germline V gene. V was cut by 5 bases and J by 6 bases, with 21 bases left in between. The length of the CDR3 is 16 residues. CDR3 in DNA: TGTGCCAGCAGCGAGCTCCCAGGACTAAAGTGGGATACGCAGTATTTT. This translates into CASSELPGLKWDTQYF.

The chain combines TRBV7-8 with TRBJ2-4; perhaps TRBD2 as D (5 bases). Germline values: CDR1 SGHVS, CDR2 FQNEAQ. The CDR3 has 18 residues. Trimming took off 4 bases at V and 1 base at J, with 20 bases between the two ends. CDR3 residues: CASSSPVRGNVAKNIQYF. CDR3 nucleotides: TGTGCCAGCAGCTCCCCGGTTCGGGGTAACGTTGCCAAAAACATTCAGTACTTC. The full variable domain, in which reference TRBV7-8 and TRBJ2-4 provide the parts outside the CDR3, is GAGVSQSPRYKVAKRGQDVALRCDPISGHVSLFWYQQALGQGPEFLTYFQNEAQLDKSGLPSDRFFAERPEGSVSTLKIQRTQQEDSAVYLCASSSPVRGNVAKNIQYFGAGTRLSVL.